Following are 24 T cell receptor beta chains from one sample sequenced in a study of technical replicates of blood from a few donors. Measured with immunoSEQ multiplex PCR; TCRdb has only the in-frame clones, and not every one. The top ten clones hold over 0.2% of a sample with roughly 70,000 clones, 95% to 97% of them seen once. The sample taken for sequencing was T cells isolated from PBMCs. The source is a human donor in good health.

This clone came up once. V usage is TRBV5-1 and J usage is TRBJ1-1, with unresolved D. The V gene's germline CDR1 is SGHRS and CDR2 YFSETQ. The V end lost 0 bases, the J end lost 11 bases, and 17 bases lay between the germline ends. The CDR3 spans 14 residues. This CDR3 is CASSLAEYGVEAFF. CDR3 in DNA: TGCGCCAGCAGCTTGGCCGAATACGGTGTTGAGGCTTTCTTT.

This chain uses TRBV27 with TRBJ1-1; tentative D call: TRBD1 (6 bases). V dropped 2 bases and J dropped 8 bases, with 6 bases sitting between them. This CDR3 spans 11 amino acids. Germline V CDR1 and CDR2: MNHEY, SMNVEV (reference sequence). The CDR3 coding sequence is TGTGCCAGCAGTTTAAGGGGGGAAGCTTTCTTT. It specifies CASSLRGEAFF.

This clone was observed once. J is TRBJ2-3 and V is TRBV18, with 8 bases aligning to TRBD2. This CDR3 is built from 14 residues. V lost 3 bases, J lost 6 bases, and 5 bases stayed unmatched. Germline loops: CDR1 KGHSH, CDR2 LQKENI. CDR3 DNA sequence: TGTGCCAGCTCACCCGGGACTAGTGCGGATACGCAGTATTTT. Protein product: CASSPGTSADTQYF.

The CDR3 is CASRDTGGSGNTIYF. For the CDR3, the DNA is TGTGCCAGCAGAGATACAGGGGGCTCTGGAAACACCATATATTTT. The chain uses TRBV7-9 and TRBJ1-3; 8 nucleotides match TRBD1. The germline CDR1 and CDR2 sequences are SEHNR and FQNEAQ (reference sequence). The CDR3 sequence is 15 residues long. Losses at the gene ends were 6 bases for V and 0 bases for J; bases not matched to a gene: 4.

The chain links TRBV7-8 to TRBJ2-7; 9 bases match TRBD2. The germline V gene encodes CDR1 SGHVS and CDR2 FQNEAQ. The CDR3 contains 15 residues. Trimming took 3 bases from V and 1 from J; bases not matched to a gene: 4. As DNA, the CDR3 is TGTGCCAGCAGCTTTGGCGGGAGGGGGTCCTACGAGCAGTACTTC. Translated, it gives CASSFGGRGSYEQYF.

The rearrangement joins TRBV6-5 to TRBJ1-6; 9 bases fit TRBD1. Unmatched junction bases numbered 3, after V lost 0 bases and J lost 6 bases. In germline, CDR1 is MNHEY, CDR2 SVGAGI. CDR3 length: 16 residues. The CDR3 DNA is TGTGCCAGCAGTTACTCCGGGACAGGGTTTAATTCACCCCTCCACTTT. Its protein product is CASSYSGTGFNSPLHF.

V gene TRBV6-6 combines with J gene TRBJ1-2, with unresolved D. V lost 5 bases to trimming and J lost 2 bases, with 9 bases between them. This CDR3 has 13 amino acids. The germline V gene encodes CDR1 MNHNY and CDR2 SVGAGI (reference sequence). CDR3 residues: CASSITLNYGYTF. The CDR3 coding sequence is TGTGCCAGCAGTATAACTCTGAACTATGGCTACACCTTC.

J is TRBJ1-3 and V is TRBV5-4, with a possible D match to TRBD1 (5 bases). The CDR3 consists of 14 residues. V was clipped by 4 bases and J by 5 bases, with 13 bases between them. Germline CDR1 SGHNT, CDR2 YYREEE (reference sequence). The CDR3 loop is CASSGGTGRNTIYF. In DNA form, the CDR3 reads TGTGCCAGCAGCGGCGGGACTGGGAGAAACACCATATATTTT.

This sequence joins TRBV5-6 and TRBJ1-5, with D possibly TRBD1 on 6 matching bases. The CDR3 contains 15 residues. Germline lookup yields CDR1 SGHDT and CDR2 YYEEEE. V lost 4 bases to trimming and J lost 2 bases, with 13 bases between them. The CDR3 nucleotides are TGTGCCAGCAGCCTCCTGACAGGCGGCAATCAGCCCCAGCATTTT. This encodes CASSLLTGGNQPQHF.

This clone occurred once. The rearrangement joins TRBV6-5 to TRBJ2-3, with 7 bases fitting TRBD1. Per germline, CDR1 MNHEY and CDR2 SVGAGI. The CDR3 is 13 residues long. J was trimmed by 4 bases and V by 6 bases; bases with no gene match: 4. The CDR3 region is CASRLQGSDTQYF. DNA of the CDR3: TGTGCCAGCAGGTTACAGGGGTCAGATACGCAGTATTTT.

The chain uses TRBV7-9 and TRBJ2-5; TRBD2 matches 8 bases. This CDR3 contains 15 residues. Germline CDR1 is SEHNR and CDR2 is FQNEAQ (reference sequence). V gave up 6 bases and J gave up 5 bases; unmatched junction bases: 11. CDR3 residues: CASSPTSGPRETQYF. The DNA for the CDR3 is TGTGCCAGCAGTCCTACTAGCGGCCCCCGGGAGACCCAGTACTTC.

This clone occurred once. V is TRBV25-1 and J is TRBJ1-1; D is uncertain. V lost 4 bases and J 1 base, leaving 7 bases between the germline ends. From germline, CDR1 is MGHDK and CDR2 SYGVNS. CDR3 size: 13 residues. The CDR3 loop reads CASSGYKNTEAFF. In nucleotides, the CDR3 is TGTGCCAGCAGTGGTTACAAGAACACTGAAGCTTTCTTT.

The chain recombines TRBV6-4 with TRBJ2-7; weak D call: TRBD2 (5 bases). The CDR3 length is 15 residues. Germline V gene sequence: CDR1 MRHNA, CDR2 SNTAGT. V lost 0 bases to trimming and J lost 4 bases, with 13 bases between them. The DNA of the CDR3 is TGTGCCAGCAGTGACTCCTATAGGACTGCATACGAGCAGTACTTC. Translated: CASSDSYRTAYEQYF.

This clone occurred once. The rearrangement joins TRBV29-1 to TRBJ1-2; D might be TRBD1 (5 bases). The germline V and J ends were trimmed by 5 bases and 4 bases, with 8 bases remaining between them. The CDR3 is 11 amino acids. Germline CDR1 and CDR2: SQVTM and ANQGSEA. CDR3 residues: CSVRDSYGYTF. The CDR3 nucleotides read TGCAGCGTTCGAGACAGCTATGGCTACACCTTC.

This sequence joins TRBV5-1 and TRBJ1-4; the D gene is possibly TRBD1 (6 bases). Germline-derived CDR1 and CDR2 are SGHRS and YFSETQ. There are 15 residues in the CDR3. V shed 4 bases and J shed 8 bases, with 18 bases lying between them. The CDR3 protein is CASSPRGTEEEKLFF. In DNA form, the CDR3 reads TGCGCCAGCAGCCCGAGGGGGACGGAAGAGGAAAAACTGTTTTTT.

The V gene is TRBV19, the J gene TRBJ1-5, with 8 bases fitting TRBD1. The CDR3 extends over 15 amino acids. Germline V gene data show CDR1 as LNHDA and CDR2 as SQIVND (reference sequence). J was trimmed by 2 bases and V by 5 bases; bases with no gene match: 5. The CDR3 DNA sequence: TGTGCCAGTAGTGCCCCAGGGGGCGGCAATCAGCCCCAGCATTTT. Translation: CASSAPGGGNQPQHF. The entire variable domain, with the rest obtained from reference TRBV19 and TRBJ1-5, is as follows: DGGITQSPKYLFRKEGQNVTLSCEQNLNHDAMYWYRQDPGQGLRLIYYSQIVNDFQKGDIAEGYSVSREKKESFPLTVTSAQKNPTAFYLCASSAPGGGNQPQHFGDGTRLSIL.

This chain connects TRBV6-5 to TRBJ2-3; D may be TRBD2 (6 bases). CDR1 MNHEY and CDR2 SVGAGI come from the germline V gene. The CDR3 runs to 16 residues. Deletions cut 1 base from V and 3 bases from J, with 14 bases between. This CDR3 is CASSYLGGGATDTQYF. The CDR3 DNA sequence: TGTGCCAGCAGTTACTTGGGCGGCGGGGCGACAGATACGCAGTATTTT.

V is TRBV7-3 and J is TRBJ2-4; no reliable D call. Germline-derived CDR1 and CDR2 are SGHTA and FQGTGA. The V end was cut by 1 base, the J end by 16 bases, with 11 bases between. CDR3 length: 11 residues. The CDR3 reads CASSLIPRSYF. The CDR3, as DNA: TGTGCCAGCAGCTTAATACCACGAAGCTACTTC.

This chain links TRBV9 with TRBJ1-1; 8 bases map to TRBD1. Germline V gene data show CDR1 as SGDLS and CDR2 as YYNGEE. CDR3 length: 15 residues. V lost 0 bases and J lost 7; bases outside the gene matches: 8. The CDR3 DNA sequence: TGTGCCAGCAGCGTAGGAGGTTTACAGGGGGGTGAAGCTTTCTTT. This codes for CASSVGGLQGGEAFF.

The rearrangement uses TRBV5-6 and TRBJ1-2; 10 bases align to TRBD1. This CDR3 is built from 16 residues. In germline, CDR1 is SGHDT, CDR2 YYEEEE. J lost 2 bases, V lost 1 base, and 5 bases had no gene match. The CDR3 sequence: CASSLYRDRGNYGYTF. DNA of the CDR3: TGTGCCAGCAGCTTGTACCGGGACAGGGGAAACTATGGCTACACCTTC. The full variable domain, with the rest looked up from reference TRBV5-6 and TRBJ1-2, is DAGVTQSPTHLIKTRGQQVTLRCSPKSGHDTVSWYQQALGQGPQFIFQYYEEEERQRGNFPDRFSGHQFPNYSSELNVNALLLGDSALYLCASSLYRDRGNYGYTFGSGTRLTVV.

The V gene is TRBV7-2, the J gene TRBJ1-2, with D perhaps matching TRBD1 (5 bases). Deletions cut 1 base from V and 6 bases from J, with 12 bases between. The CDR3 length is 14 residues. The germline CDR1 and CDR2 sequences are SGHTA and FQGNSA. CDR3 in DNA: TGTGCCAGCAGCTTAGTAATCGGGGGTAATGGCTACACCTTC. Its translation: CASSLVIGGNGYTF.

The V gene is TRBV10-3, the J gene TRBJ2-7; unclear D gene. CDR3 length: 11 residues. Per the germline V gene, CDR1 is ENHRY and CDR2 is SYGVKD. The ends were cut back, 5 bases at V and 3 bases at J, with 5 bases in the middle. The CDR3 nucleotides are TGTGCCATCAGTATAGACTACGAGCAGTACTTC. Protein sequence: CAISIDYEQYF.

This clone was counted a few times. The chain combines TRBV30 with TRBJ2-1; maybe TRBD2 (7 bases). V was trimmed by 5 bases and J by 5 bases, leaving 22 bases between them. Per germline, CDR1 GTSNPN and CDR2 SVGIG (reference sequence). The CDR3 covers 16 residues. The DNA for the CDR3 is TGTGCCTGGGAGGGGGGGGGAACGGGAGCAAACAATGAGCAGTTCTTC. Residues: CAWEGGGTGANNEQFF. Variable domain in full (rest from reference TRBV30 and TRBJ2-1): SQTIHQWPATLVQPVGSPLSLECTVEGTSNPNLYWYRQAAGRGLQLLFYSVGIGQISSEVPQNLSASRPQDRQFILSSKKLLLSDSGFYLCAWEGGGTGANNEQFFGPGTRLTVL.

This rearrangement joins TRBV9 to TRBJ2-2; D ambiguous. Trimming left V 4 bases short and J 4 bases short, with 11 bases between. Germline CDR1 SGDLS, CDR2 YYNGEE. The CDR3 is 14 amino acids. CDR3 nucleotides: TGTGCCAGCAGCTTCACTTTCGGCACCGGGGAGCTGTTTTTT. Amino acids: CASSFTFGTGELFF.